This T cell receptor beta chain came from a study of identical twins. Overall study results and limits: Out-of-frame alpha sequences shared by twins were enriched for low generation probability. The abundant beta clonotypes from cord blood had fewer insertions, and memory repertoires had none of this.

The sample holds a few counts of this clonotype. Its antigen is undetermined. Via MiXCR, TCRdb re-called the 5' RACE reads, giving one row per CDR3 protein. The sample has about 240,000 distinct CDR3 sequences, about 10% seen once; the top ten hold about 9%. V shed 4 bases, J shed 0 bases, and the junction held 12 bases outside the gene matches. This CDR3 contains 18 residues. CDR1 and CDR2 from the germline V gene are MNHEY and SVGEGT. Sequences were obtained from memory T cells sorted from blood. V and J are TRBV6-2 or TRBV6-3 and TRBJ2-7, with TRBD2 identical over 10 bases. The TCR was taken from a man over 45 in good health. CDR3 region: CASSFSLAGALNSYEQYF. The CDR3, as DNA: TGTGCCAGCAGTTTCTCGCTAGCGGGAGCCCTAAACTCCTACGAGCAGTACTTC.